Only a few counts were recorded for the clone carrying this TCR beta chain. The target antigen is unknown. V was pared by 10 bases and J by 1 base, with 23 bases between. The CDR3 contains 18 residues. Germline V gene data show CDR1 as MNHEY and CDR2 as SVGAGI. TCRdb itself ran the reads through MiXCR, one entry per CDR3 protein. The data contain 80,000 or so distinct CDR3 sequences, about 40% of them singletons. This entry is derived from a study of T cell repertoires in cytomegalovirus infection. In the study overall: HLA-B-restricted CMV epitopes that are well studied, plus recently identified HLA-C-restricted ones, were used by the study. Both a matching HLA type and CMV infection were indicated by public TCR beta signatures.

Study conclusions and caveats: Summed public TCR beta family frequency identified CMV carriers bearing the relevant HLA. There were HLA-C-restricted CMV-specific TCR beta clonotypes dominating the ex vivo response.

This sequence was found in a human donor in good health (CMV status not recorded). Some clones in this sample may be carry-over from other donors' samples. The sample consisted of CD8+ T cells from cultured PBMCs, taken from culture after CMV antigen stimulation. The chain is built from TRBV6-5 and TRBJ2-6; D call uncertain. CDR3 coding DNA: TGTGCCACCCACTCCGGAGCCAGGCCGGTTTCTGGGGCCAACGTCCTGACTTTC. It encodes CATHSGARPVSGANVLTF.